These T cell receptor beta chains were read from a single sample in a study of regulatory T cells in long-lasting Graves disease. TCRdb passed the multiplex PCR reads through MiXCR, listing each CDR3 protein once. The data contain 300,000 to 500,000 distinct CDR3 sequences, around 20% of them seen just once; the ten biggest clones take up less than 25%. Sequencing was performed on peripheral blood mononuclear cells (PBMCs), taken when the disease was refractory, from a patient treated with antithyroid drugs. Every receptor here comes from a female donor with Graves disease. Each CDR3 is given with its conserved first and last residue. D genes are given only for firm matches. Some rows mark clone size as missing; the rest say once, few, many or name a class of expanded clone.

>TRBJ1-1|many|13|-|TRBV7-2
CASSLGARTEAFF
TGTGCCAGCAGCTTGGGGGCGCGAACTGAAGCTTTCTTT
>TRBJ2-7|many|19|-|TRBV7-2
CASSWRAIQIQPNSYEQYF
TGTGCCAGCAGTTGGCGGGCGATCCAGATTCAGCCTAACTCCTACGAGCAGTACTTC
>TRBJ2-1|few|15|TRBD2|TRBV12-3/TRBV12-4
CASSGLAGGGNEQFF
TGTGCCAGCAGTGGACTAGCGGGAGGAGGAAATGAGCAGTTCTTC
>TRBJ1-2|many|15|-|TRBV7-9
CASSSNAGGDYGYTF
TGTGCCAGCAGCTCCAACGCGGGAGGGGACTATGGCTACACCTTC
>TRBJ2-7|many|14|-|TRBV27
CASSFLSRSYEQYF
TGTGCCAGCAGTTTTCTTAGTCGGTCCTACGAGCAGTACTTC
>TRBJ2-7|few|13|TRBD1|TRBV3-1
CASSQQGGHEQYF
TGTGCCAGCAGCCAGCAAGGGGGCCACGAGCAGTACTTC
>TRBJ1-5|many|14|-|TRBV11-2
CASSLNGINQPQHF
TGTGCCAGCAGCTTAAACGGAATCAATCAGCCCCAGCATTTT
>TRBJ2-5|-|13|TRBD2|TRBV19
CASRTGGAETQYF
TGTGCCAGCAGGACGGGGGGTGCGGAGACCCAGTACTTC
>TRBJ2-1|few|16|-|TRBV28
CASSLHSGNAYNEQFF
TGTGCCAGCAGTTTGCATAGCGGCAACGCCTACAATGAGCAGTTCTTC
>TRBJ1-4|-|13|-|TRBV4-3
CASSQGQGSKLFF
TGCGCCAGCAGCCAAGGGCAGGGGTCAAAACTGTTTTTT
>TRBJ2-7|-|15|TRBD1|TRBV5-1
CASSILGQGAYEQYF
TGCGCCAGCAGCATACTAGGACAGGGGGCGTACGAGCAGTACTTC
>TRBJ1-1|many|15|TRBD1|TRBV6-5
CASSYSGTGGTEAFF
TGTGCCAGCAGTTACTCGGGGACAGGGGGCACTGAAGCTTTCTTT
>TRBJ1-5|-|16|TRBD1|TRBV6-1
CARNLAGTDSNQPQHF
TGTGCCAGAAACCTCGCCGGGACAGATAGCAATCAGCCCCAGCATTTT
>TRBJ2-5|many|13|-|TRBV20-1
CSARSEVQETQYF
TGCAGTGCTCGAAGTGAAGTCCAAGAGACCCAGTACTTC
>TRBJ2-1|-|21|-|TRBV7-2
CASSPQHWALFYGCSYNEQFF
TGTGCCAGCAGCCCCCAACACTGGGCGCTGTTTTACGGGTGCTCCTACAATGAGCAGTTCTTC
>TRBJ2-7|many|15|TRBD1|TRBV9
CASSVTGETGYEQYF
TGTGCCAGCAGCGTAACAGGGGAGACCGGCTACGAGCAGTACTTC
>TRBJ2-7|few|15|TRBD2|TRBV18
CASSLRLADTYEQYF
TGTGCCAGCTCGCTCCGACTAGCTGATACCTACGAGCAGTACTTC
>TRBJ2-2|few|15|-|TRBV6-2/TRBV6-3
CASSLAAANTGELFF
TGTGCCAGCAGTTTAGCAGCAGCGAACACCGGGGAGCTGTTTTTT
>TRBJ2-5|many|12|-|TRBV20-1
CSLAPTWETQYF
TGCAGCCTAGCGCCCACCTGGGAGACCCAGTACTTC
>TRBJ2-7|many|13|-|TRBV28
CASSSPPAYEQYF
TGTGCCAGCAGTTCACCCCCCGCCTACGAGCAGTACTTC
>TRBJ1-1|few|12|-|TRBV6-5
CASSYGGRVAFF
TGTGCCAGCAGTTACGGTGGACGGGTAGCTTTCTTT
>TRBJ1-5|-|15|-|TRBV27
CASSLSGQGGEPQHF
TGTGCCAGCAGTTTATCAGGGCAAGGAGGAGAGCCCCAGCATTTT
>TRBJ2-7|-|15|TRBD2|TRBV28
CASLTWAGVSYEQYF
TGTGCCAGCCTGACGTGGGCGGGAGTTTCCTACGAGCAGTACTTC
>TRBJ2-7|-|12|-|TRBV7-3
CASSLTVLEQYF
TGTGCCAGCAGCTTAACCGTTCTCGAGCAGTACTTC
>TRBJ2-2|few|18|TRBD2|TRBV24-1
CATSDKPGLAGVTGELFF
TGTGCCACCAGTGATAAACCGGGACTAGCGGGAGTCACCGGGGAGCTGTTTTTT
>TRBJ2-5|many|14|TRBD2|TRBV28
CASTLERDWETQYF
TGTGCCAGCACTTTAGAGCGGGATTGGGAGACCCAGTACTTC
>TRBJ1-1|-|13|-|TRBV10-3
CAISESGGTEAFF
TGTGCCATCAGTGAATCCGGTGGCACTGAAGCTTTCTTT
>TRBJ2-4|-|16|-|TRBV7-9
CASSSSRLDRKNIQYF
TGTGCCAGCAGCTCCTCCAGACTTGACAGGAAAAACATTCAGTACTTC
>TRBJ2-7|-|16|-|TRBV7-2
CASSPSLSPSSYEQYF
TGTGCCAGCAGCCCCTCACTGAGCCCCAGCTCCTACGAGCAGTACTTC
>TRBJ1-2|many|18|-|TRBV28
CASSFNHREELMNYGYTF
TGTGCCAGCAGTTTCAATCACAGGGAGGAACTGATGAACTATGGCTACACCTTC
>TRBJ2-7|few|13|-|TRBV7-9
CASSSDYTYEQYF
TGTGCCAGCAGCTCAGACTACACCTACGAGCAGTACTTC
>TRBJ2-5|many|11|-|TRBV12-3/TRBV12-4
CASSFGETQYF
TGTGCCAGCAGTTTTGGGGAGACCCAGTACTTC
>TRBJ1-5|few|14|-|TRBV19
CASSTRQLYQPQHF
TGTGCCAGTAGTACCCGACAGCTGTATCAGCCCCAGCATTTT
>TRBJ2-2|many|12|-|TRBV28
CASEGGTGELFF
TGTGCCAGCGAAGGGGGTACCGGGGAGCTGTTTTTT
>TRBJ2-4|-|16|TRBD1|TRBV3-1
CASSQDSGGSKNIQYF
TGTGCCAGCAGCCAAGATTCAGGGGGCTCCAAAAACATTCAGTACTTC
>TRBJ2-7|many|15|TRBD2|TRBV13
CASSSQSSGKYEQYF
TGTGCCAGCAGCTCGCAGTCTAGCGGGAAGTACGAGCAGTACTTC
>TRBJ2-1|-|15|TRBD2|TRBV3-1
CASSHSGRGYNEQFF
TGTGCCAGCAGCCACAGCGGGAGGGGGTACAATGAGCAGTTCTTC
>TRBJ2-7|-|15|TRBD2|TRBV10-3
CAISGHLAGSYEQYF
TGTGCCATCAGTGGTCACTTAGCGGGATCCTACGAGCAGTACTTC
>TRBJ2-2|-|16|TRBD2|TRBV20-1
CSAIGLAGGLTGELFF
TGCAGTGCTATCGGACTAGCGGGAGGCTTAACCGGGGAGCTGTTTTTT
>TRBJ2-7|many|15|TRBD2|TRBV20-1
CSASPLALSSYEQYF
TGCAGTGCTAGCCCACTAGCGCTGAGCTCCTACGAGCAGTACTTC
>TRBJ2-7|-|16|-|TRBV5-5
CASSFNPGTSIYEQYF
TGTGCCAGCAGCTTTAATCCCGGGACATCTATCTACGAGCAGTACTTC